A selection of T cell receptor beta chains follows, all from one sample in a study of blood T cell repertoires in COVID-19. The table came from immunoSEQ multiplex PCR; TCRdb's copy has only in-frame clones and leaves some out. The sample gives 100,000 to 120,000 clones, over 60% of which show up once; roughly 16% is in the top ten. The sample comprised peripheral blood. The receptors derive from a woman of 80 years or more with active or convalescent COVID-19. CDR3s leave out the opening cysteine and the closing phenylalanine or tryptophan.

j_call,v_call,cdr3_aa
TRBJ2-5,TRBV5-1,ASSLGASGRATETQY
TRBJ1-1,TRBV29-1,SVDPDRGRDTEAF
TRBJ1-6,TRBV19,ASSMGQGGPLH
TRBJ2-7,TRBV6-6,ASSTTGTDYEQY
TRBJ1-1,TRBV5-1,ASSFTAQGSEAF
TRBJ1-1,TRBV11-2,ASSPGGRGTEAF
TRBJ2-3,TRBV4-2,ASSQQGGTDTQY
TRBJ2-2,TRBV5-1,ASSGSSGIRTGELF
TRBJ2-7,TRBV18,ASSPEASGNSYEQY
TRBJ2-7,TRBV7-2,ASSSRLGRSYEQY
TRBJ1-1,TRBV5-1,ASSLNAGTNTEAF
TRBJ2-3,TRBV11-2,ASSLGAGGSNIDTQY
TRBJ2-1,TRBV5-1,ASATGLADNEQF
TRBJ1-4,TRBV5-1,ASSTMGQGDNEKLF
TRBJ2-2,TRBV5-1,ASTGPGTSGSARQELF
TRBJ2-1,TRBV28,ASSPTLAGARNEQF
TRBJ1-1,TRBV5-1,ASSKESSYTEAF
TRBJ2-5,TRBV29-1,SVERWRADRGQETQY
TRBJ2-2,TRBV7-2,ASSLFGLAGVGSTGELF
TRBJ2-3,TRBV11-2,ASSLRAYRIDTQY
TRBJ2-5,TRBV7-6,ASSYNQETQY
TRBJ1-3,TRBV30,AWSATGTGGITIY
TRBJ2-1,TRBV2,ASRRDEQF
TRBJ1-2,TRBV3-1/TRBV3-2,ASSQDLVGQGIYYGYT
TRBJ2-7,TRBV7-8,ASSFTRDRTYEQY
TRBJ1-2,TRBV7-9,ASSLIGQRNYGYT
TRBJ1-3,TRBV5-1,ASSLAGVFGNTIY
TRBJ1-3,TRBV10-3,AIKEGAAGNTIY
TRBJ1-2,TRBV18,ASSPTGRYGYT
TRBJ2-3,TRBV7-8,ASSLTTGEVSTDTQY
TRBJ1-1,TRBV3-1/TRBV3-2,ASSRNRGQGEAF
TRBJ2-5,TRBV5-5,ASSSWTPETQY
TRBJ2-7,TRBV5-5,ASSLSYGTLPYEQY
TRBJ2-1,TRBV24-1,ATGGESGTVSDNEQF
TRBJ2-6,TRBV9,ASSVRQGLIHSGANVLT
TRBJ2-1,TRBV24-1,ATSDPSGRGYNEQF
TRBJ1-2,TRBV2,ASSEAAAGGVGT
TRBJ2-1,TRBV6-5,ASSPGTSGRAGQF
TRBJ2-7,TRBV2,ASSIAGGRGLAVREGEQY
TRBJ1-6,TRBV28,ASSPRQGNNNSPLH
TRBJ1-1,TRBV19,ASRQNTEAF
TRBJ2-5,TRBV7-9,ASSLEVRVREETQY
TRBJ2-1,TRBV13,ASTSGRNEQF
TRBJ2-5,TRBV4-2,ASSQEGGAGYQETQY
TRBJ2-1,TRBV6-6,ASRTQGSNEQF
TRBJ2-3,TRBV2,ASSDAGVAGAGTDTQY
TRBJ2-7,TRBV7-8,ASSLAGMLYEQY
TRBJ2-1,TRBV5-1,ASSLKGGSSYNEQF
TRBJ2-1,TRBV4-2,ASSQGGAGVSNEQF
TRBJ2-1,TRBV7-2,ASTTAWGSETYNEQF
TRBJ2-1,TRBV28,ASSLLGTSVVSSYNEQF
TRBJ2-1,TRBV21-1,ASSPGHGVGVYNEQF
TRBJ2-5,TRBV5-1,ASSWGLAGDSETQY
TRBJ2-3,TRBV5-1,ASSLGTGADTQY
TRBJ1-5,TRBV4-3,ASSQSRTALNQPQH